This is a list of T cell receptor beta chains from one sample in a study of radiotherapy plus CTLA-4 blockade in lung cancer. The protocol was immunoSEQ multiplex PCR, while the TCRdb copy is restricted to in-frame clones and leaves out a portion. The table has about 95,000 clones, roughly four fifths seen once. The sequencing used peripheral blood, collected from a patient treated with radiotherapy plus ipilimumab. All receptors derive from a human donor with non-small cell lung cancer who had stable disease on radiotherapy plus ipilimumab. Each CDR3 is given with its conserved first and last residue. A D gene is named only where the DNA matches it firmly. Rows give clone size only sometimes, using once, few, many, or a class for an expanded clone.

clone_size | d_call | j_call | v_call | cdr3_length | cdr3_nt | cdr3_aa
. | TRBD2 | TRBJ2-3 | TRBV7-3 | 15 | TGTGCCAGCAGCTCCGAGACTAGCGGAGGGGATACGCAGTATTTT | CASSSETSGGDTQYF
. | . | TRBJ2-2 | TRBV28 | 12 | TGTGCCAGCAGTTTGTCGACCGGGGAGCTGTTTTTT | CASSLSTGELFF
. | . | TRBJ2-1 | TRBV27 | 17 | TGTGCCAGCAGTTTATCGACAGGCCCACACTCCTACAATGAGCAGTTCTTC | CASSLSTGPHSYNEQFF
. | TRBD1 | TRBJ2-7 | TRBV2 | 17 | TGTGCCAGCAGCACGGGACAGGGCAACGCTTTGACTAACGAGCAGTACTTC | CASSTGQGNALTNEQYF
. | . | TRBJ1-4 | TRBV7-9 | 13 | TGTGCCAGCGGACTAACAACTAATGAAAAACTGTTTTTT | CASGLTTNEKLFF
. | TRBD1 | TRBJ2-2 | TRBV6-4 | 18 | TGTGCCAGCAGTGACGGGGGACAGGGTTTCGCGAACACCGGGGAGCTGTTTTTT | CASSDGGQGFANTGELFF
. | TRBD1 | TRBJ1-1 | TRBV29-1 | 14 | TGCAGCGTCCTTGACAGGGGATTAGACACTGAAGCTTTCTTT | CSVLDRGLDTEAFF
. | TRBD2 | TRBJ2-3 | TRBV7-3 | 18 | TGTGCCAGCAGCTTGAAGCGGGGGGGCCTGCTGGGCACAGATACGCAGTATTTT | CASSLKRGGLLGTDTQYF
once | TRBD1 | TRBJ1-1 | TRBV7-8 | 13 | TGTGCCAGCAGACTCACAGGGGGCACTGAAGCTTTCTTT | CASRLTGGTEAFF
. | . | TRBJ2-2 | TRBV5-4 | 15 | TGTGCCAGCAGTCGTCCGGGACAAGACACCGGGGAGCTGTTTTTT | CASSRPGQDTGELFF
. | . | TRBJ1-1 | TRBV9 | 14 | TGTGCCAGCAGCAGGGGGGGACGTGACACTGAAGCTTTCTTT | CASSRGGRDTEAFF
. | TRBD1 | TRBJ2-5 | TRBV19 | 17 | TGTGCCAGTAGCGCTACCGCCTTCCGGGACAGCCAAGAGACCCAGTACTTC | CASSATAFRDSQETQYF
. | TRBD1 | TRBJ2-5 | TRBV5-6 | 14 | TGTGCCAGCAGCTCGATTGACAGGGAAGAGACCCAGTACTTC | CASSSIDREETQYF
. | TRBD1 | TRBJ1-4 | TRBV18 | 14 | TGTGCCAGCTCACCATCCAGGGGGAATGAAAAACTGTTTTTT | CASSPSRGNEKLFF
. | . | TRBJ2-3 | TRBV28 | 14 | TGTGCCAGCAGTTTCCTGGGACGCACAGATACGCAGTATTTT | CASSFLGRTDTQYF
. | TRBD1 | TRBJ1-5 | TRBV28 | 16 | TGTGCCAGCAGTTCCCCCAGGGGGGAGGGCAATCAGCCCCAGCATTTT | CASSSPRGEGNQPQHF
. | TRBD2 | TRBJ2-1 | TRBV5-1 | 16 | TGCGCCAGCAGCTTGGGGTTTACTAGCGAGGTCAATGAGCAGTTCTTC | CASSLGFTSEVNEQFF
. | . | TRBJ2-3 | TRBV18 | 12 | TGTGCCAGCTCGCCCCCCGGAGGGACGCAGTATTTT | CASSPPGGTQYF
. | . | TRBJ1-2 | TRBV4-2 | 15 | TGTGCCAGCAGCCAAGAAACCAGGGCAGCCGGTGGCTACACCTTC | CASSQETRAAGGYTF
. | TRBD2 | TRBJ2-1 | TRBV7-3 | 16 | TGTGCCAGCAGCTTACACACCGGGACTAGTCGGAATGCGCAGTTCTTC | CASSLHTGTSRNAQFF
few | . | TRBJ2-7 | TRBV7-2 | 14 | TGTGCCAGCAGCCCCTACGGGGCCTCCTACGAGCAGTACTTC | CASSPYGASYEQYF
. | TRBD2 | TRBJ2-3 | TRBV13 | 17 | TGTGCCAGCAGCTTAGTTGCGGGGGGACTTTCCACAGATACGCAGTATTTT | CASSLVAGGLSTDTQYF
. | TRBD2 | TRBJ2-7 | TRBV18 | 13 | TGTGCCAGCTCACCGCGGGAGACCTACGAGCAGTACTTC | CASSPRETYEQYF
. | TRBD2 | TRBJ2-3 | TRBV11-1 | 17 | TGTGCCAGCAGCTTAGGGCTAGCGGGAATTGGTGCAGATACGCAGTATTTT | CASSLGLAGIGADTQYF
. | . | TRBJ2-7 | TRBV28 | 15 | TGTGCCAGCAGTTCCCGCCGGACGGTCTCCTACGAGCAGTACTTC | CASSSRRTVSYEQYF
once | TRBD1 | TRBJ2-5 | TRBV28 | 14 | TGTGCCAGCAGCCTAACAGGGGGAGGCGAGACCCAGTACTTC | CASSLTGGGETQYF
. | . | TRBJ2-1 | TRBV13 | 16 | TGTGCCAGCAGCAGCCGCGGGGGCCCAAACTACAATGAGCAGTTCTTC | CASSSRGGPNYNEQFF
. | . | TRBJ2-5 | TRBV6-1 | 13 | TGTGCCAGCAGGATCGGGACTCAAGAGACCCAGTACTTC | CASRIGTQETQYF
. | . | TRBJ1-1 | TRBV27 | 16 | TGTGCCAGCAGTCCCAATTTGCCACTAGAAAACACTGAAGCTTTCTTT | CASSPNLPLENTEAFF
. | . | TRBJ2-2 | TRBV5-1 | 15 | TGCGCCAGCAGCTTGGTGTCGGGAGACGTCGGGGAGCTGTTTTTT | CASSLVSGDVGELFF
once | TRBD1 | TRBJ1-2 | TRBV28 | 17 | TGTGCCAGCAGTCCGAGGACAGGGAGCAGTGGTGGCTATGGCTACACCTTC | CASSPRTGSSGGYGYTF
. | . | TRBJ2-1 | TRBV7-9 | 11 | TGTGCCAGCAGCTTAGGGGGAATACAGTTCTTC | CASSLGGIQFF
. | . | TRBJ2-3 | TRBV4-2 | 15 | TGTGCCAGCAGCCAAGGTAGCACAAGCACAGATACGCAGTATTTT | CASSQGSTSTDTQYF
. | . | TRBJ2-7 | TRBV5-1 | 14 | TGCGCCAGCAGCTTGGTTGGCAGGGACTACGAGCAGTACTTC | CASSLVGRDYEQYF
. | TRBD2 | TRBJ2-7 | TRBV6-4 | 13 | TGTGCCAGCAGTGAGGCTAGCGGGTACGAGCAGTACTTC | CASSEASGYEQYF
few | . | TRBJ2-1 | TRBV28 | 14 | TGTGCCAGCAGCCCTCCGGGAGCCCACAATGAGCAGTTCTTC | CASSPPGAHNEQFF
. | . | TRBJ1-6 | TRBV27 | 14 | TGTGCCAGCAGTTTTCTTGCAGATAATTCACCCCTCCACTTT | CASSFLADNSPLHF
. | . | TRBJ2-5 | TRBV18 | 13 | TGTGCCAGCTCATGGGGGGTCCAAGAGACCCAGTACTTC | CASSWGVQETQYF
. | TRBD2 | TRBJ2-1 | TRBV9 | 15 | TGTGCCAGCAGCGTAGTTGGACTAGCGGCCACCGAGCAGTTCTTC | CASSVVGLAATEQFF